Following are 13 T cell receptor beta chains from one sample sequenced in a study of control samples from healthy donors and cancer patients. Some clones are missing from TCRdb's copy, which holds only in-frame ones; the method was immunoSEQ multiplex PCR. The sample consists of 150,000 to 190,000 clones, 93% of them appearing once. Material for sequencing was blood. The receptor source for this set is a man between 50 and 59 years old in good health.

The chain has TRBV7-2 and TRBJ1-4; 11 bases are a match to TRBD1. CDR3 length: 14 amino acids. CDR1 and CDR2 (germline): SGHTA, FQGNSA. J was trimmed by 11 bases and V by 5 bases; bases with no gene match: 7. CDR3 DNA sequence: TGTGCCAGCAGCCGTCCCGGGACAGGGGGGAAACTGTTTTTT. It codes for CASSRPGTGGKLFF.

The J gene is TRBJ2-3, the V gene TRBV9; no reliable D call. The CDR3 is 16 amino acids. CDR1 is SGDLS and CDR2 is YYNGEE in the germline V gene. The V end was cut by 3 bases, the J end by 4 bases, with 18 bases between. The CDR3 reads CASSATGQSGADTQYF. The CDR3 region has the DNA TGTGCCAGCAGCGCTACGGGTCAATCCGGCGCAGATACGCAGTATTTT.

This chain joins TRBV2 and TRBJ2-5; 7 bases fit TRBD1. The CDR3 length is 12 residues. V shed 10 bases, J shed 2 bases, and the junction held 4 bases outside the gene matches. Germline CDR1 is SNHLY and CDR2 is FYNNEI. In DNA form, the CDR3 reads TGTGCCATAGGACAGGAACAAGAGACCCAGTACTTC. As protein: CAIGQEQETQYF.

This clone was counted only a few times. V usage is TRBV23-1 and J usage is TRBJ1-5; 10 bases fit TRBD1. TRBV23-1 is marked as an open reading frame, function uncertain. V shed 8 bases, J shed 5 bases, and the junction held 12 bases outside the gene matches. There are 16 residues in the CDR3. In nucleotides, the CDR3 is TGCGCCAGCGGCCGGAGGAAGACAGGGGGCTATCAGCCCCAGCATTTT. Protein product: CASGRRKTGGYQPQHF.

This chain uses TRBV3-1 (or the pseudogene TRBV3-2) with TRBJ1-6; possibly TRBD1 for D (5 bases). Germline-derived CDR1 and CDR2 are LGHDT and YNNKEL (reference sequence). The length of the CDR3 is 17 residues. V shed 1 base and J shed 2 bases, with 12 bases lying between them. The chain's CDR3 is CASSQGSRGPYNSPLHF. For the CDR3, the DNA is TGTGCCAGCAGCCAAGGGTCGAGGGGCCCCTATAATTCACCCCTCCACTTT.

This chain joins TRBV11-2 and TRBJ2-7; TRBD2 matches at 8 bases. With V trimmed by 6 bases and J by 5 bases, 9 bases remained unmatched. CDR1 is SGHAT, CDR2 FQNNGV, per germline. The CDR3 length is 14 residues. This chain's CDR3 is CASRPSGRANEQYF. The DNA for the CDR3 is TGTGCCAGCAGACCCAGCGGGAGAGCCAACGAGCAGTACTTC.

CDR3 in amino acids: CASSQDRGTAIPNYGYTF. DNA of the CDR3: TGTGCCAGCAGCCAAGATCGGGGGACAGCAATCCCCAACTATGGCTACACCTTC. The chain has TRBV3-1 (or the pseudogene TRBV3-2) and TRBJ1-2; 7 bases line up with TRBD1. The germline V gene has CDR1 LGHDT and CDR2 YNNKEL (reference sequence). Trimming cost V 0 bases and J 2 bases; bases outside gene matches: 12. The CDR3 is 18 amino acids.

This clone appeared a single time. The gene calls are TRBV5-6 and TRBJ2-2; no clear D gene. The germline V and J ends were trimmed by 2 bases and 1 base, with 9 bases remaining between them. Germline loops: CDR1 SGHDT, CDR2 YYEEEE. This CDR3 has 15 residues. CDR3 nucleotide sequence: TGTGCCAGCAGCTTAATTGGAAGGAACACCGGGGAGCTGTTTTTT. Protein sequence: CASSLIGRNTGELFF.

The gene calls are TRBV27 and TRBJ2-2, with D tentatively TRBD2 (6 bases). This CDR3 has 17 amino acids. Germline CDR1 reads MNHEY; CDR2 reads SMNVEV (reference sequence). Trimming cost V 0 bases and J 4 bases, with 15 bases left between them. This CDR3 is CASSLSSGGRVTGELFF. The CDR3 DNA sequence: TGTGCCAGCAGTTTATCATCCGGGGGACGAGTCACCGGGGAGCTGTTTTTT.

The V gene is TRBV21-1, the J gene TRBJ2-7; the D call TRBD1 from the table was never checked on the DNA. TRBV21-1 counts as a pseudogene. The CDR3 loop spans 15 amino acids. CDR3 in amino acids: CASSKETGDSYEQYF. CDR3 DNA: TGTGCCAGCAGCAAAGAGACAGGGGACTCCTACGAGCAGTACTTC.

The rearrangement uses TRBV28 and TRBJ1-6, with a possible D match to TRBD1 (6 bases). This CDR3 has 13 residues. Between the trimmed V and J ends, which lost 10 bases and 4 bases, there was a span of 11 bases. From germline, CDR1 is MDHEN and CDR2 SYDVKM. The CDR3 region is CATRGGYNSPLHF. The CDR3 coding sequence is TGTGCCACGCGAGGGGGTTATAATTCACCCCTCCACTTT. The variable domain in full, completed from reference TRBV28 and TRBJ1-6, reads DVKVTQSSRYLVKRTGEKVFLECVQDMDHENMFWYRQDPGLGLRLIYFSYDVKMKEKGDIPEGYSVSREKKERFSLILESASTNQTSMYLCATRGGYNSPLHFGNGTRLTVT.

This clone was seen a single time. The same CDR3 also results from other DNA sequences found in this sample. V usage is TRBV7-2 and J usage is TRBJ2-3; 9 positions agree with TRBD2. This CDR3 is 14 amino acids long. V lost 5 bases to trimming and J lost 3 bases; unmatched junction nucleotides: 3. Germline V gene lookup returns CDR1 SGHTA and CDR2 FQGNSA. In nucleotides, the CDR3 is TGTGCCAGCAGCCTGGGACTAGCTACAGATACGCAGTATTTT. Its translation: CASSLGLATDTQYF. The entire variable domain, with the rest obtained from reference TRBV7-2 and TRBJ2-3, is as follows: GAGVSQSPSNKVTEKGKDVELRCDPISGHTALYWYRQSLGQGLEFLIYFQGNSAPDKSGLPSDRFSAERTGGSVSTLTIQRTQQEDSAVYLCASSLGLATDTQYFGPGTRLTVL.

The chain recombines TRBV7-9 with TRBJ2-5; 12 nucleotides align to TRBD2. V gave up 5 bases and J gave up 5 bases; unmatched junction bases: 12. Germline CDR1 is SEHNR and CDR2 is FQNEAQ (reference sequence). The CDR3 consists of 17 residues. The CDR3 is CASSARTSGAPGETQYF. The DNA of the CDR3 is TGTGCCAGCAGCGCGAGGACTAGCGGGGCCCCGGGGGAGACCCAGTACTTC.